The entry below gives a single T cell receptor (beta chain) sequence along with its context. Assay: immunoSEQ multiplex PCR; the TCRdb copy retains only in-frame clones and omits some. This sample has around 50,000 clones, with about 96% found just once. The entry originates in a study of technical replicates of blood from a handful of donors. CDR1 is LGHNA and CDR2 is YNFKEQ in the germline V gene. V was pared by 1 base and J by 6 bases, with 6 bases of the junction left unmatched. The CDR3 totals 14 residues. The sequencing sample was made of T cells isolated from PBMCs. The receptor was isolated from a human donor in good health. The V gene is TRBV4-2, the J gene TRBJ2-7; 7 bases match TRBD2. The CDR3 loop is CASSQGDSGREQYF. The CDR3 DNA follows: TGTGCCAGCAGCCAAGGGGATAGCGGGCGCGAGCAGTACTTC.